This T cell receptor beta chain derives from a study of CD8+ T cells in alopecia areata listed by TCRdb under 2018. About the investigation overall: To study T cell clonal expansion in alopecia areata, the researchers applied high-throughput TCRbeta sequencing to both the C3H/HeJ mouse model and human patients. Scalp clonality was compared across normal scalp (n=4), patchy alopecia areata scalp (n=8), and alopecia totalis/universalis scalp (n=8). immunoSEQ multiplex PCR using 35 Vbeta forward primers and 13 Jbeta reverse primers was used to amplify TCRbeta CDR3 regions. On the human side, TCRbeta sequencing was run on scalp tissue and on sorted CD4+ and CD8+ peripheral blood T cells from healthy controls and from alopecia areata patients with either patchy or totalis/universalis disease. RNA came from the PAXgene miRNA kit for fixed scalp, the miRNeasy kit for PBMCs, and the RNeasy kit for mouse skin. Findings and caveats that apply to the study as a whole: Resident alphabeta T cells in normal human skin are also sequenced, complicating scalp TCR repertoire analysis, unlike mouse skin dominated by gammadelta T cells. Shared TCR sequences between patients were less evident than in mice, which may be partly attributable to HLA diversity in the patient population. Higher clonality and more expanded CD8+ clones were observed in lesional scalp than in normal scalp, particularly in alopecia totalis/universalis, a finding suggestive of antigenic drive.

As to this clone: This clone's antigen is unknown. Base quality data are lacking; no much larger clone is found one base away.

The method was the immunoSEQ multiplex PCR assay. To provide template for TCR sequencing, every sample had RNA extracted and reverse transcribed into cDNA. First-strand cDNA was synthesized with SuperScript III using a 2:1 mix of oligo-dT and random hexamers. A synthetic immune receptor repertoire was used to gauge amplification bias, and whatever bias remained was removed computationally. In the paper's pipeline: Raw reads were preprocessed to remove errors, and CDR3 was defined according to IMGT conventions as the region from the conserved cysteine to phenylalanine. Clonality was calculated as 1 minus Shannon entropy normalized by log2 of the number of productive unique TCRs. Whether each scalp clone was CD4 or CD8 was inferred by checking scalp TCRbeta sequences against the CD4 and CD8 repertoires from sorted blood. The clones in this table, taken by TCRdb from immuneACCESS, are in-frame only. Not every clone is retained; where verified, under half of the shortfall comes from an unresolved V gene, and the cause of the rest is unknown. V, J and clone size reflect that table, while D and trimming were determined from the DNA. Here the sample has approximately 130,000 clones; around 45% occur a single time. Of the sample, about 10% is held by the ten largest clones.

According to the germline V gene, CDR1 reads SQVTM and CDR2 reads ANQGSEA. Reading from cysteine to phenylalanine, the CDR3 counts 12 amino acids. Only CDR3 DNA remains: 36 bases, in frame from the first base. V gives up 6 bases and J gives up 5 bases, and the segment between their germline ends measures 13 bases. Peripheral blood and lesional scalp punch biopsies were obtained from patients with alopecia areata. PBMCs were isolated by density centrifugation and stained for CD3, CD4 and CD8, and CD4+ and CD8+ T cells were sorted on a FACSAria. Untreated alopecia areata patients were recruited as part of a multicenter biomarker study. For five or six biomarker-study patients, blood CD8+ T cells were further sorted into NKG2D-low and NKG2D-high fractions.

This TCR derives from a human donor with alopecia areata. The chain couples TRBV29-1 to TRBJ2-5; D gene: possibly TRBD1, on 5 matching bases. The sequencing input was NKG2D-low CD8+ T cells sorted from blood. The label giving this sample's cell subset or site can be read as: sorted CD8+ NKG2D-low blood T cells. The nucleotide sequence is TGCAGCGTACAGGCCCTTGGGGAGACCCAGTACTTC. Translated, this is CSVQALGETQYF.